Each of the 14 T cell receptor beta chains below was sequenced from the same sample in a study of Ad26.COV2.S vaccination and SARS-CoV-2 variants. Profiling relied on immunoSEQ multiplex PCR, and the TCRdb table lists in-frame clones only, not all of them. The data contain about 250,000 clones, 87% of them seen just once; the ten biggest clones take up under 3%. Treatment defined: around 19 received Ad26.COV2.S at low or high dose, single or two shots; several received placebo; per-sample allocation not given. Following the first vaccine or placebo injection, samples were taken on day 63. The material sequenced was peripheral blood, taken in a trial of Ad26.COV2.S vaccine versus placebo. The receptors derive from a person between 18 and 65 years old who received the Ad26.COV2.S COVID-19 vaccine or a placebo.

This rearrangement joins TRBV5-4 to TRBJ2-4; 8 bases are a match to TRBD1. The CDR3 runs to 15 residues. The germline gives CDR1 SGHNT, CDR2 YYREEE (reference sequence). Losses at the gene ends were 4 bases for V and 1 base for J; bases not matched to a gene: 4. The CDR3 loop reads CASSPQGAAKNIQYF. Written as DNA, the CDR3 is TGTGCCAGCAGCCCGCAGGGGGCCGCCAAAAACATTCAGTACTTC.

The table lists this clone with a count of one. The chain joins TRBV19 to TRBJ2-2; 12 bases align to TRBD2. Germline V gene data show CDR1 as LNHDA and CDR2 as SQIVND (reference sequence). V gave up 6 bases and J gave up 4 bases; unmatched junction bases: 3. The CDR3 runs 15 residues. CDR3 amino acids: CASRVTSGSTGELFF. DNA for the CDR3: TGTGCCAGTAGGGTGACTAGCGGGAGCACCGGGGAGCTGTTTTTT.

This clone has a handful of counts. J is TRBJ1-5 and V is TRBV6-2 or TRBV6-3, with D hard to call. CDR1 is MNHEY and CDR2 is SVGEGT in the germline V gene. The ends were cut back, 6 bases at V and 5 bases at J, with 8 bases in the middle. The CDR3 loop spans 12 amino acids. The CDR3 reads CASSNMYQPQHF. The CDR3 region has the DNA TGTGCCAGCAGCAACATGTATCAGCCCCAGCATTTT.

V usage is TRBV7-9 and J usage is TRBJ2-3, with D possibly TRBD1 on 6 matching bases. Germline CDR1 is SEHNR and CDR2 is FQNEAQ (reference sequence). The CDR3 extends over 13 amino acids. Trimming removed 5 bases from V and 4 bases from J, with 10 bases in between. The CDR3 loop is CASSVRGSDTQYF. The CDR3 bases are TGTGCCAGCAGCGTCAGGGGTTCAGATACGCAGTATTTT.

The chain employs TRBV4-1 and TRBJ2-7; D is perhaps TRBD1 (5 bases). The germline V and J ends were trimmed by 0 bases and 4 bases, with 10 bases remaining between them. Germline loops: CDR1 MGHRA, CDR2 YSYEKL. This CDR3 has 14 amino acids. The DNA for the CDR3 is TGCGCCAGCAGCCAAGATCCAAAGGGGTACGAGCAGTACTTC. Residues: CASSQDPKGYEQYF.

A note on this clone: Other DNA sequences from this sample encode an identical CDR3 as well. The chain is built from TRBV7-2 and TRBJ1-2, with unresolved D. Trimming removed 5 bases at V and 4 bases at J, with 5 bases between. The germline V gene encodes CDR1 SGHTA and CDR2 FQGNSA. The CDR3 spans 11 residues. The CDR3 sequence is CASSPSYGYTF. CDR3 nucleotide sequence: TGTGCCAGCAGCCCCAGCTATGGCTACACCTTC.

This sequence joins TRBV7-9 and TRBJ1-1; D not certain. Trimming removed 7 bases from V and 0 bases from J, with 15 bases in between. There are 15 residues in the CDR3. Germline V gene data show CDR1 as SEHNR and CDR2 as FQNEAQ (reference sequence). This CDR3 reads CASISERLMNTEAFF. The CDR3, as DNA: TGTGCCAGCATCTCTGAACGTCTCATGAACACTGAAGCTTTCTTT.

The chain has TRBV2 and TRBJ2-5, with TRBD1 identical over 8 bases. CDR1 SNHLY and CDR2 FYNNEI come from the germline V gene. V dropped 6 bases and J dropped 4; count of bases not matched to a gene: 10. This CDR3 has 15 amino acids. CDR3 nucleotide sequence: TGTGCCAGCAGCGGACAGGGCCGTCTACGAGAGACCCAGTACTTC. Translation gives CASSGQGRLRETQYF.

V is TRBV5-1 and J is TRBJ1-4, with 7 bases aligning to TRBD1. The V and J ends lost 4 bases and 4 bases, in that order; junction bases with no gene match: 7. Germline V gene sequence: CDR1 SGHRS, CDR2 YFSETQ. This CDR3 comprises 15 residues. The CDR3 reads CASSRLPGGNEKLFF. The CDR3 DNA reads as TGCGCCAGCAGCCGGCTGCCAGGGGGTAATGAAAAACTGTTTTTT.

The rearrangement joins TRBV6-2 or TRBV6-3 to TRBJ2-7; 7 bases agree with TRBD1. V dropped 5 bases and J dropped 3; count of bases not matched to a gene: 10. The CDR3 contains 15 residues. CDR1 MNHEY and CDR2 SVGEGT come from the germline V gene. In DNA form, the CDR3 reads TGTGCCAGCAGTCGACAGGGCCCACCCAACTACGAGCAGTACTTC. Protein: CASSRQGPPNYEQYF.

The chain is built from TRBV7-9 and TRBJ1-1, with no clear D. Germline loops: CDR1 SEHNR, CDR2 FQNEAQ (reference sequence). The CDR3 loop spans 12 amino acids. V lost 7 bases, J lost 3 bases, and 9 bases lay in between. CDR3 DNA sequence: TGTGCCAGCAACGGCCGGGACACTGAAGCTTTCTTT. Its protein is CASNGRDTEAFF.

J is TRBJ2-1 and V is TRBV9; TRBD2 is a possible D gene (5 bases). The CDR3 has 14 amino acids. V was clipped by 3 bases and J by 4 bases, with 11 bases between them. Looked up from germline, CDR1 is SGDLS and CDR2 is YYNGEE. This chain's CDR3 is CASSERLTYNEQFF. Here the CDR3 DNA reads TGTGCCAGCAGCGAGCGGTTAACGTACAATGAGCAGTTCTTC. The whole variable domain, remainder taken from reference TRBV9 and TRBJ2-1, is DSGVTQTPKHLITATGQRVTLRCSPRSGDLSVYWYQQSLDQGLQFLIQYYNGEERAKGNILERFSAQQFPDLHSELNLSSLELGDSALYFCASSERLTYNEQFFGPGTRLTVL.

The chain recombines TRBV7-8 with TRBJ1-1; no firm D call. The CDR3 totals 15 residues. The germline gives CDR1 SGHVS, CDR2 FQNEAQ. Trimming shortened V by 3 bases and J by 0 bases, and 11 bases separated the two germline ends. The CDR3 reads CASSFRELMNTEAFF. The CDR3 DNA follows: TGTGCCAGCAGCTTCAGAGAGTTGATGAACACTGAAGCTTTCTTT.

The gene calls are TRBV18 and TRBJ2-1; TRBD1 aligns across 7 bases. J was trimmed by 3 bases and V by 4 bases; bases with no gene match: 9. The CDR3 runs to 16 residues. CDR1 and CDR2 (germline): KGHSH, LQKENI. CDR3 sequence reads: CASSLRQGRGYNEQFF. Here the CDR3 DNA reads TGTGCCAGCTCACTTCGACAGGGAAGGGGCTACAATGAGCAGTTCTTC.